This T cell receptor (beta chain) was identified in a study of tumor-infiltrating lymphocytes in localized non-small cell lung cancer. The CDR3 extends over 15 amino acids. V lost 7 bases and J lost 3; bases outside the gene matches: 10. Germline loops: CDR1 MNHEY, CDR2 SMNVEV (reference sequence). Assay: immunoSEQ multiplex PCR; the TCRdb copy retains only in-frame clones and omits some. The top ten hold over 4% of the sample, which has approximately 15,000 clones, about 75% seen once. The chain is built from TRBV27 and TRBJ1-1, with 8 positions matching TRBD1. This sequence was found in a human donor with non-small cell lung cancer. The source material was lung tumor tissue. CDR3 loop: CASNPWGRGHTEAFF. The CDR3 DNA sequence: TGTGCCAGCAACCCGTGGGGCAGGGGGCACACTGAAGCTTTCTTT.